A selection of T cell receptor beta chains follows, all from one sample in a study of T cells in pancreatic ductal adenocarcinoma. Assay used: immunoSEQ multiplex PCR; TCRdb lists only in-frame clones, some missing. The repertoire holds approximately 9,000 clones, with roughly 90% as singletons. The specimen sequenced was PBMCs. The source is a human donor with pancreatic ductal adenocarcinoma. Both conserved end residues are part of each CDR3. The D gene is left open where the match is weak. Size is omitted from some rows. Given values are once, few, many or a class for expanded clones.

>TRBJ1-4|TRBV7-9|.|13|.
CASSQFGDEKLFF
TGTGCCAGCAGCCAGTTCGGGGATGAAAAACTGTTTTTT
>TRBJ2-7|TRBV7-9|few|16|TRBD1
CASSLNGDRGLSEQYF
TGTGCCAGCAGCTTAAACGGGGACAGGGGACTAAGCGAGCAGTACTTC
>TRBJ1-1|TRBV7-8|.|13|.
CASSSTVNTEAFF
TGTGCCAGCAGCTCGACAGTAAACACTGAAGCTTTCTTT
>TRBJ2-1|TRBV4-2|.|18|TRBD2
CASSQDLPSGRVDNEQFF
TGTGCCAGCAGCCAAGATCTTCCTAGCGGGAGGGTAGACAATGAGCAGTTCTTC
>TRBJ1-1|TRBV19|few|15|TRBD1
CASSTKTGMNTEAFF
TGTGCCAGTAGTACAAAGACAGGGATGAACACTGAAGCTTTCTTT
>TRBJ2-7|TRBV30|.|15|TRBD1
CAWSDGWTGSYEQYF
TGTGCCTGGAGTGACGGGTGGACAGGGTCCTACGAGCAGTACTTC
>TRBJ2-5|TRBV9|.|15|.
CASSVSGGATGTQYF
TGTGCCAGCAGCGTAAGCGGCGGGGCGACCGGGACCCAGTACTTC
>TRBJ1-6|TRBV19|.|15|TRBD1
CASSVTGQLNSPLHF
TGTGCCAGTAGCGTAACGGGACAGCTTAATTCACCCCTCCACTTT
>TRBJ1-2|TRBV9|few|14|.
CASSTGTPDYGYTF
TGTGCCAGCAGCACCGGGACACCCGACTATGGCTACACCTTC
>TRBJ2-1|TRBV7-9|.|16|TRBD2
CASSLALAGTYNEQFF
TGTGCCAGCAGCTTAGCGCTAGCGGGAACCTACAATGAGCAGTTCTTC
>TRBJ2-1|TRBV4-2|.|14|.
CASSRPGSYNEQFF
TGTGCCAGCAGCCGCCCTGGGAGCTACAATGAGCAGTTCTTC
>TRBJ1-1|TRBV5-1|.|15|.
CASSLLGGYDTEAFF
TGCGCCAGCAGCTTGTTGGGGGGATACGACACTGAAGCTTTCTTT
>TRBJ2-5|TRBV19|.|14|.
CASSRAPPQETQYF
TGTGCCAGTAGTAGGGCACCCCCGCAAGAGACCCAGTACTTC
>TRBJ2-1|TRBV19|once|13|.
CASRERGYNEQFF
TGTGCCAGTAGGGAGAGGGGGTACAATGAGCAGTTCTTC
>TRBJ2-3|TRBV5-4|.|13|.
CASSLGRTDTQYF
TGTGCCAGCAGCTTGGGGCGCACAGATACGCAGTATTTT
>TRBJ2-2|TRBV28|once|17|.
CASSLRRTAANTGELFF
TGTGCCAGCAGTTTGCGCAGGACAGCCGCGAACACCGGGGAGCTGTTTTTT
>TRBJ2-3|TRBV13|.|12|.
CASTLFGDTQYF
TGTGCCAGCACCTTGTTCGGAGATACGCAGTATTTT
>TRBJ2-7|TRBV6-5|once|14|.
CASRHRQVGYEQYF
TGTGCCAGCAGACATCGACAGGTGGGCTACGAGCAGTACTTC